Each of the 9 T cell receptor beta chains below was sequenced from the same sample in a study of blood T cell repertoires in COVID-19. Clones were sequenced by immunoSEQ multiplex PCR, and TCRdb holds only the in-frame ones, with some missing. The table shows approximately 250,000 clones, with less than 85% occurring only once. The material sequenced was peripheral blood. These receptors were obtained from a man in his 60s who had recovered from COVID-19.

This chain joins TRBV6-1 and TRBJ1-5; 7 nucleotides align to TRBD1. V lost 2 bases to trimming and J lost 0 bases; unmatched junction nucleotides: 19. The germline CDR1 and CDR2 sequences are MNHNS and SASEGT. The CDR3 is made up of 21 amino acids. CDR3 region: CASSERRGDRPSPYSNQPQHF. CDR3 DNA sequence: TGTGCCAGCAGTGAAAGGAGGGGGGACAGACCCTCCCCGTATAGCAATCAGCCCCAGCATTTT.

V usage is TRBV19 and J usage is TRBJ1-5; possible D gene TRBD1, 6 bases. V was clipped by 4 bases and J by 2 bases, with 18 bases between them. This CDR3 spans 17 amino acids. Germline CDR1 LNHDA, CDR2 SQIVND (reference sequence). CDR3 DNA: TGTGCCAGTAGTAGAAGAGCGGGGGGCGACGGCAATCAGCCCCAGCATTTT. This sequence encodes CASSRRAGGDGNQPQHF. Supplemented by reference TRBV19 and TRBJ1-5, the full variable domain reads DGGITQSPKYLFRKEGQNVTLSCEQNLNHDAMYWYRQDPGQGLRLIYYSQIVNDFQKGDIAEGYSVSREKKESFPLTVTSAQKNPTAFYLCASSRRAGGDGNQPQHFGDGTRLSIL.

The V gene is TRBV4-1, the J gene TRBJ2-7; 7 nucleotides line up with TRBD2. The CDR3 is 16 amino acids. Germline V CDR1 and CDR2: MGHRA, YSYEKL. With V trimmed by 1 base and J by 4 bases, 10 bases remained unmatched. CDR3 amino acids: CASSQGPAPGGYEQYF. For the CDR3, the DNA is TGCGCCAGCAGCCAAGGCCCTGCACCGGGAGGTTACGAGCAGTACTTC.

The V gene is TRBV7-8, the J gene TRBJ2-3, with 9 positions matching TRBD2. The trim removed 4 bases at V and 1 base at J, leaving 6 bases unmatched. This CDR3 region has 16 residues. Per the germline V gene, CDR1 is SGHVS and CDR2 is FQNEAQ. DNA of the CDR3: TGTGCCAGCAGCTACAATAGCGGGAGTGGCACAGATACGCAGTATTTT. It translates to CASSYNSGSGTDTQYF. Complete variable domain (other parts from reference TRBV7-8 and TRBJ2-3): GAGVSQSPRYKVAKRGQDVALRCDPISGHVSLFWYQQALGQGPEFLTYFQNEAQLDKSGLPSDRFFAERPEGSVSTLKIQRTQQEDSAVYLCASSYNSGSGTDTQYFGPGTRLTVL.

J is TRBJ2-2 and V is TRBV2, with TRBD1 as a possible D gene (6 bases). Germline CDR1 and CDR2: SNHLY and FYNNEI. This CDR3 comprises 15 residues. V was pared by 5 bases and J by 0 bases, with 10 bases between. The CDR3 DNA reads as TGTGCCAGCAGTCGTGGACAGACGAACACCGGGGAGCTGTTTTTT. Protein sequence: CASSRGQTNTGELFF.

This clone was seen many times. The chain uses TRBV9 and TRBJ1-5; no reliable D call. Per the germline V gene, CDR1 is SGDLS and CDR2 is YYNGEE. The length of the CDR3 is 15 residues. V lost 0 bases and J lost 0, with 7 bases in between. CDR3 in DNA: TGTGCCAGCAGCGTAGGAGGGCATAGCAATCAGCCCCAGCATTTT. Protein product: CASSVGGHSNQPQHF.

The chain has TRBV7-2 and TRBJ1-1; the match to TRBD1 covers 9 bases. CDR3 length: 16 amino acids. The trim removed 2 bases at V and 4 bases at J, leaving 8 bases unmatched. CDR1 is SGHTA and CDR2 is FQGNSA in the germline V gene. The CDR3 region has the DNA TGTGCCAGCAGCTTAAGATGGACAGGGGTAAGCACTGAAGCTTTCTTT. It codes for CASSLRWTGVSTEAFF.

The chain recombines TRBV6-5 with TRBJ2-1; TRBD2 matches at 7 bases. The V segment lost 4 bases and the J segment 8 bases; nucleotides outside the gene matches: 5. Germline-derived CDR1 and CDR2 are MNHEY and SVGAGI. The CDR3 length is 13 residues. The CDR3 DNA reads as TGTGCCAGCAGTTCGCAGACTAGCCATGAGCAGTTCTTC. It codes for CASSSQTSHEQFF.

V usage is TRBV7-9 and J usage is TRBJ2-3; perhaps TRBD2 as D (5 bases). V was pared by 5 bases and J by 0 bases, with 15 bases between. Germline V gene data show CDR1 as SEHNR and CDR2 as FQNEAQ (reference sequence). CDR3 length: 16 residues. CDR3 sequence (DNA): TGTGCCAGCAGCGAGTCGGGCGGGCCTAGCACAGATACGCAGTATTTT. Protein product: CASSESGGPSTDTQYF.